Presented here are 10 T cell receptor beta chains from one specimen sequenced in a study of blood T cell repertoires in COVID-19. The protocol was immunoSEQ multiplex PCR, while the TCRdb copy is restricted to in-frame clones and leaves out a portion. The sample records 300,000 to 400,000 clones, 88% being singletons. The sequenced sample was peripheral blood. Source of these receptors: a woman aged 30 to 39 with COVID-19, enrolled during active disease.

The chain is built from TRBV2 and TRBJ1-6; no clear D. The V end was cut by 4 bases, the J end by 7 bases, with 8 bases between. Per germline, CDR1 SNHLY and CDR2 FYNNEI. The CDR3 runs 13 residues. This CDR3 reads CASSVESNSPLHF. CDR3 bases: TGTGCCAGCAGTGTGGAGTCGAATTCACCCCTCCACTTT.

This clone was seen a few times. V is TRBV14 and J is TRBJ2-2, with 11 bases identical to TRBD1. The CDR3 has 18 amino acids. Trimming cost V 2 bases and J 4 bases; bases outside gene matches: 9. Germline V gene lookup returns CDR1 SGHDN and CDR2 FVKESK. The CDR3 sequence: CASSQNRDRGMGTGELFF. DNA of the CDR3: TGTGCCAGCAGCCAAAACCGGGACAGGGGGATGGGCACCGGGGAGCTGTTTTTT.

The rearrangement joins TRBV7-9 to TRBJ2-5; D may be TRBD2 (5 bases). Germline assignment: CDR1 SEHNR and CDR2 FQNEAQ (reference sequence). The CDR3 has 14 amino acids. Deletions cut 5 bases from V and 7 bases from J, with 17 bases between. CDR3 sequence: CASSRGSPKGTQYF. The CDR3 nucleotides are TGTGCCAGCAGCCGGGGATCCCCAAAGGGGACCCAGTACTTC.

The chain joins TRBV6-2 or TRBV6-3 to TRBJ2-7, with 7 positions matching TRBD2. The V segment lost 4 bases and the J segment 2 bases; nucleotides outside the gene matches: 8. This CDR3 contains 15 residues. Germline-derived CDR1 and CDR2 are MNHEY and SVGEGT. The CDR3 region has the DNA TGTGCCAGCAGTTTCCTTTCAGGGACTACCTACGAGCAGTACTTC. Its translation: CASSFLSGTTYEQYF.

CDR3 DNA: TGTGCCAGCAGCCGAGGACAGGGCAATCAGCCCCAGCATTTT. Translated: CASSRGQGNQPQHF. The chain uses TRBV3-1 (or the pseudogene TRBV3-2) and TRBJ1-5; 7 bases line up with TRBD1. V trimming: 4 bases; J trimming: 2 bases; junction bases outside the gene matches: 2. Germline V gene lookup returns CDR1 LGHDT and CDR2 YNNKEL (reference sequence). This CDR3 comprises 14 residues.

The chain is built from TRBV11-2 and TRBJ1-1; D gene ambiguous. CDR1 SGHAT and CDR2 FQNNGV come from the germline V gene. The CDR3 has 10 residues. The V end was cut by 6 bases, the J end by 7 bases, with 6 bases between. CDR3 in DNA: TGTGCCAGCAGACACAATGAAGCTTTCTTT. This sequence encodes CASRHNEAFF. Full variable domain (missing parts from reference TRBV11-2 and TRBJ1-1): EAGVAQSPRYKIIEKRQSVAFWCNPISGHATLYWYQQILGQGPKLLIQFQNNGVVDDSQLPKDRFSAERLKGVDSTLKIQPAKLEDSAVYLCASRHNEAFFGQGTRLTVV.

The chain couples TRBV30 to TRBJ1-1; D is unclear. This CDR3 has 13 residues. Germline values: CDR1 GTSNPN, CDR2 SVGIG (reference sequence). V was cut by 7 bases and J by 3 bases, with 15 bases left in between. Here the CDR3 reads CAFSGSRYTEAFF. DNA of the CDR3: TGTGCCTTCTCGGGGAGTAGGTACACTGAAGCTTTCTTT.

The chain couples TRBV5-4 to TRBJ1-3, with D unclear. CDR3 length: 16 amino acids. V was clipped by 4 bases and J by 1 base, with 15 bases between them. CDR1 and CDR2 from the germline V gene are SGHNT and YYREEE (reference sequence). The CDR3 DNA follows: TGTGCCAGCAGCCGGGTTGGGGAGGCATCTGGAAACACCATATATTTT. Translating gives CASSRVGEASGNTIYF.

The chain recombines TRBV20-1 with TRBJ1-4; D gene uncertain. The CDR3 totals 10 residues. V was shortened by 6 bases and J by 4 bases, with 3 bases between the two germline ends. Germline CDR1 and CDR2: DFQATT and SNEGSKA (reference sequence). The DNA of the CDR3 is TGCAGTGCCCATAATGAAAAACTGTTTTTT. Its protein product is CSAHNEKLFF.

This chain uses TRBV6-6 with TRBJ2-7, with D possibly being TRBD2 (6 bases). Germline CDR1 reads MNHNY; CDR2 reads SVGAGI (reference sequence). V lost 9 bases and J 7 bases, leaving 22 bases between the germline ends. The CDR3 length is 14 residues. CDR3 amino acids: CASRGLKPLEEQYF. CDR3 DNA: TGTGCCAGTCGGGGACTCAAGCCACTGGAAGAGCAGTACTTC.